The TCR beta chain under discussion was sequenced for a study of OX40 agonist ivuxolimab in advanced cancers. Study in general: Participants, 65% to 85% male, averaged approximately 65 years of age, ranging from roughly 23 to 80. Partial responses occurred in Three dose-escalation patients, one with hepatocellular carcinoma and two with cutaneous melanoma. Study-wide results and limits: Expanded clones were, on average, more numerous in CD8+ T cells than in CD4+.

CDR3 length equals 15 residues. Germline V gives CDR1 SGHRS, CDR2 YFSETQ. Between the trimmed V and J ends, which lost 1 base and 4 bases, there was a span of 11 bases. Method: immunoSEQ multiplex PCR; TCRdb's copy keeps in-frame clones and lacks some. This table holds 50,000 to 70,000 clones, 80% to 90% found once. A few counts support this clone. As yet, its antigen is unknown. The chain has TRBV5-1 and TRBJ1-4, with D tentatively TRBD1 (5 bases). This clonotype was obtained from an adult with an advanced solid tumor such as melanoma, head and neck, liver or kidney cancer. Sequenced material: CD4+ or CD8+ T cells sorted from blood, taken in a trial of the OX40 agonist ivuxolimab. The CDR3 sequence: CASSLSGHDNEKLFF. Written as DNA, the CDR3 is TGCGCCAGCAGCTTGTCAGGGCACGATAATGAAAAACTGTTTTTT.